Listed below are T cell receptor beta chains from one sample, sequenced in a study of blood T cell repertoires in COVID-19. Here immunoSEQ multiplex PCR was the method, and the copy in TCRdb shows in-frame clones only, minus some. Altogether hundreds of thousands of clones are present, approximately 83% being singletons, with the ten largest covering more than 10%. Sequences were obtained from peripheral blood. These receptors all come from a human donor in a cohort sampled during active COVID-19. The CDR3 runs from the conserved cysteine through the conserved F or W.

j_call v_call cdr3_aa
TRBJ2-1 TRBV3-1/TRBV3-2 CASSPSGQGPSEQFF
TRBJ1-5 TRBV6-5 CAGGRQGASEPQHF
TRBJ2-7 TRBV28 CASSLLGGAPLYEQYF
TRBJ2-5 TRBV25-1 CASSETRGTVFETQYF
TRBJ2-7 TRBV20-1 CSARQSYEQYF
TRBJ2-1 TRBV9 CASSTTGLGNEQFF
TRBJ2-7 TRBV6-2/TRBV6-3 CASSYSLSPPYEQYF
TRBJ2-2 TRBV3-1/TRBV3-2 CASSQVNRGRGGELFF
TRBJ2-2 TRBV12-3/TRBV12-4 CASSLVSGFELFF
TRBJ2-1 TRBV7-2 CASSIDGRGNEQFF
TRBJ2-1 TRBV5-1 CASIPGIEGASSYNEQFF
TRBJ1-1 TRBV7-2 CASSLGQGMNTEAFF